Listed below are T cell receptor beta chains from one sample, sequenced in a study of technical replicates of blood from a handful of donors. The method was immunoSEQ multiplex PCR; TCRdb's version includes in-frame clones alone and lacks a portion of them. The sample lists tens of thousands of clones; 96% were seen once. Sequenced input: T cells isolated from PBMCs. The receptor set was obtained from a human donor in good health. CDR3s include the opening cysteine and the closing phenylalanine or tryptophan. D genes are given only for firm matches.

V gene	D gene	J gene	CDR3 protein	CDR3 DNA
TRBV10-2	.	TRBJ2-1	CASSESGAGNEQFF	TGCGCCAGCAGTGAGTCGGGGGCAGGCAATGAGCAGTTCTTC
TRBV5-1	.	TRBJ1-4	CASSPTAGGTNEKLFF	TGCGCCAGCAGCCCCACCGCCGGGGGAACTAATGAAAAACTGTTTTTT
TRBV5-6	.	TRBJ2-7	CASSFGRGPYEQYF	TGTGCCAGCAGCTTTGGTAGGGGCCCCTACGAGCAGTACTTC
TRBV10-1	TRBD1	TRBJ2-1	CASSVGTGISYNEQFF	TGCGCCAGCAGTGTCGGGACAGGGATTTCCTACAATGAGCAGTTCTTC
TRBV11-2	TRBD1	TRBJ2-1	CASSSIRDRGQGEQFF	TGTGCCAGCAGCTCCATCCGGGACAGGGGGCAGGGTGAGCAGTTCTTC
TRBV10-2	.	TRBJ2-7	CASQQGYPYEQYF	TGCGCCAGCCAACAGGGCTACCCCTACGAGCAGTACTTC
TRBV6-5	TRBD1	TRBJ2-7	CASSRGDRESYEQYF	TGTGCCAGCAGCCGGGGGGACAGGGAATCCTACGAGCAGTACTTC
TRBV28	.	TRBJ1-4	CASSPNQGLGEKLFF	TGTGCCAGCAGTCCAAATCAGGGACTGGGCGAAAAACTGTTTTTT
TRBV7-3	TRBD2	TRBJ2-2	CASSLSSSGGYFSGELFF	TGTGCCAGCAGCTTATCGTCCAGCGGGGGGTATTTTTCCGGGGAGCTGTTTTTT
TRBV16	.	TRBJ1-3	CASSQSRSGNTIYF	TGTGCCAGCAGCCAATCGAGGTCTGGAAACACCATATATTTT
TRBV11-2	.	TRBJ1-1	CASSARTVMNTEAFF	TGTGCCAGCAGCGCTCGGACAGTAATGAACACTGAAGCTTTCTTT
TRBV5-8	.	TRBJ2-7	CASSVARLTGGEQYF	TGTGCCAGCAGCGTCGCGCGGCTGACAGGAGGCGAGCAGTACTTC
TRBV4-1	TRBD1	TRBJ1-1	CASSHGQGITEAFF	TGCGCCAGCAGCCATGGACAGGGGATCACTGAAGCTTTCTTT